Presented here are 20 T cell receptor beta chains from one specimen sequenced in a study of shared clonotypes between healthy human individuals. Here immunoSEQ multiplex PCR was the method, and the copy in TCRdb shows in-frame clones only, minus some. The sample records about 2.4 million clones, roughly 93% being singletons. Sequenced sample: naive CD4+ T cells from PBMCs. Described subset: CD45RA+ positively selected. Receptors originate from a man between 18 and 29 years old in good health. Some clones in this sample may be carry-over from other donors' samples.

V is TRBV5-1 and J is TRBJ2-2; D possibly corresponds to TRBD2 (5 bases). The CDR3 is made up of 14 amino acids. Germline V gene lookup returns CDR1 SGHRS and CDR2 YFSETQ. V was shortened by 4 bases and J by 6 bases, with 13 bases between the two germline ends. This CDR3 is CASSLSTRAGELFF. CDR3 nucleotide sequence: TGCGCCAGCAGCCTATCGACGAGGGCCGGGGAGCTGTTTTTT.

The chain recombines TRBV5-5 with TRBJ2-2, with a possible D match to TRBD2 (5 bases). The CDR3 has 16 amino acids. V was pared by 1 base and J by 0 bases, with 10 bases between. The germline gives CDR1 SGHKS, CDR2 YYEKEE (reference sequence). The CDR3 sequence: CASSLSAGSNTGELFF. For the CDR3, the DNA is TGTGCCAGCAGCTTGTCGGCGGGTTCGAACACCGGGGAGCTGTTTTTT.

The chain joins TRBV5-1 to TRBJ2-6; no clear D. Germline values: CDR1 SGHRS, CDR2 YFSETQ. Trimming cost V 9 bases and J 4 bases, with 23 bases left between them. CDR3 length: 17 residues. CDR3 loop: CATRVETQPTGANVLTF. The CDR3 DNA reads as TGCGCCACCCGGGTGGAGACCCAGCCTACCGGGGCCAACGTCCTGACTTTC.

This clone was counted only a few times. This chain joins TRBV30 and TRBJ2-7; unclear D gene. The CDR3 length is 13 residues. Germline values: CDR1 GTSNPN, CDR2 SVGIG (reference sequence). V lost 4 bases, J lost 3 bases, and 13 bases lay in between. CDR3: CAWTPGSNYEQYF. CDR3 sequence (DNA): TGTGCCTGGACCCCCGGCAGTAACTACGAGCAGTACTTC.

This clone was counted once. V usage is TRBV7-2 and J usage is TRBJ2-7; TRBD2 matches 7 bases. V lost 4 bases, J lost 2 bases, and 2 bases stayed unmatched. The length of the CDR3 is 13 residues. CDR1 and CDR2 from the germline V gene are SGHTA and FQGNSA. CDR3 nucleotide sequence: TGTGCCAGCAGCTACCGGGGGGCCTACGAGCAGTACTTC. It translates to CASSYRGAYEQYF.

The genes are TRBV28 and TRBJ2-1; 12 bases fit TRBD2. CDR1 MDHEN and CDR2 SYDVKM come from the germline V gene. The CDR3 sequence is 16 residues long. J was trimmed by 6 bases and V by 5 bases; bases with no gene match: 8. Written as DNA, the CDR3 is TGTGCCAGCAGTCCCCGGACTAGCGGGATAGCCAATGAGCAGTTCTTC. This encodes CASSPRTSGIANEQFF.

This chain uses TRBV27 with TRBJ2-3; D unresolved. V was pared by 3 bases and J by 2 bases, with 9 bases between. The CDR3 runs to 14 residues. Germline V gene sequence: CDR1 MNHEY, CDR2 SMNVEV (reference sequence). Here the CDR3 reads CASSFRVPTDTQYF. The CDR3 DNA reads TGTGCCAGCAGTTTTAGGGTACCCACAGATACGCAGTATTTT.

The chain carries TRBV5-1 and TRBJ2-5, with D unresolved. The CDR3 extends over 13 amino acids. CDR1 SGHRS and CDR2 YFSETQ come from the germline V gene. Between the trimmed V and J ends, which lost 4 bases and 0 bases, there was a span of 7 bases. The CDR3 reads CASSLPHQETQYF. The CDR3 nucleotides are TGCGCCAGCAGCCTGCCCCACCAAGAGACCCAGTACTTC.

In this sample, this clone turned up once. This sequence joins TRBV28 and TRBJ1-6; 8 bases agree with TRBD1. Germline lookup yields CDR1 MDHEN and CDR2 SYDVKM. The CDR3 extends over 15 amino acids. The junction had 10 bases not matched to a gene; V was cut back by 5 bases and J by 10 bases. The CDR3 spells CASSQTGQGRSPLHF. CDR3 DNA sequence: TGTGCCAGCAGTCAAACTGGACAGGGCCGGTCACCCCTCCACTTT.

The J gene is TRBJ2-1, the V gene TRBV6-5; no firm D call. The germline V gene has CDR1 MNHEY and CDR2 SVGAGI. The CDR3 extends over 14 amino acids. Trimming cost V 8 bases and J 5 bases, with 16 bases left between them. The CDR3 loop reads CASGILDRNNEQFF. The CDR3, as DNA: TGTGCCAGCGGGATTTTGGACCGAAACAATGAGCAGTTCTTC.

V is TRBV19 and J is TRBJ2-2; 8 nucleotides align to TRBD2. Germline CDR1 and CDR2: LNHDA and SQIVND (reference sequence). The CDR3 covers 16 residues. Germline trimming cut 0 bases from V and 3 bases from J; bases unmatched to any gene: 3. The CDR3 region has the DNA TGTGCCAGTAGTATAGAGGCTAGCGGGTACACCGGGGAGCTGTTTTTT. As protein: CASSIEASGYTGELFF.

The V and J genes are TRBV9 and TRBJ2-3, with 11 bases fitting TRBD2. V was clipped by 0 bases and J by 1 base; unmatched bases: 10. Germline lookup yields CDR1 SGDLS and CDR2 YYNGEE. This CDR3 is 19 amino acids long. As DNA, the CDR3 is TGTGCCAGCAGCGTAGGTAGTAGCGGGAGGGCAGAGGGCACAGATACGCAGTATTTT. Translated: CASSVGSSGRAEGTDTQYF.

This chain connects TRBV5-1 to TRBJ1-2; D not resolved. With 0 bases removed from V and 8 bases from J, the gap between germline ends came to 14 bases. The CDR3 contains 14 residues. Germline V lookup: CDR1 SGHRS, CDR2 YFSETQ. CDR3 residues: CASSLGGEPGGYTF. CDR3 DNA sequence: TGCGCCAGCAGCTTGGGTGGGGAGCCGGGAGGCTACACCTTC.

A remark on this clone: The sample holds other DNA sequences that translate to the same CDR3. The chain joins TRBV5-1 to TRBJ2-1; D gene unclear. Trimming cost V 0 bases and J 7 bases, with 8 bases left between them. The length of the CDR3 is 13 residues. Germline CDR1 and CDR2: SGHRS and YFSETQ. CDR3 nucleotide sequence: TGCGCCAGCAGCTTGGTTGTGGTGAATGAGCAGTTCTTC. Translating gives CASSLVVVNEQFF.

This rearrangement joins TRBV2 to TRBJ2-3; possible D gene TRBD2, 6 bases. This CDR3 is 15 amino acids long. The V gene lost 7 bases and the J gene lost 0 bases, with 14 bases spanning the gap. The germline V gene has CDR1 SNHLY and CDR2 FYNNEI. The CDR3 DNA reads TGTGCCAGCAAGGGTAGCGGAACTAGCACAGATACGCAGTATTTT. Translating gives CASKGSGTSTDTQYF. The full variable domain, with the rest looked up from reference TRBV2 and TRBJ2-3, is EPEVTQTPSHQVTQMGQEVILRCVPISNHLYFYWYRQILGQKVEFLVSFYNNEISEKSEIFDDQFSVERPDGSNFTLKIRSTKLEDSAMYFCASKGSGTSTDTQYFGPGTRLTVL.

This clone was observed once. The chain couples TRBV5-1 to TRBJ2-7, with D unclear. Germline values: CDR1 SGHRS, CDR2 YFSETQ. The V and J ends lost 0 bases and 2 bases respectively, with 6 bases between them. The CDR3 is 13 residues long. CDR3 coding DNA: TGCGCCAGCAGCTTGGACGTTACCTACGAGCAGTACTTC. Its protein is CASSLDVTYEQYF.

With regard to this clone: In the same sample, other DNA sequences code for this CDR3. The rearrangement joins TRBV18 to TRBJ2-2; the D gene is possibly TRBD1 (6 bases). This CDR3 comprises 15 residues. V dropped 1 base and J dropped 1 base, with 7 bases sitting between them. Germline loops: CDR1 KGHSH, CDR2 LQKENI. CDR3 nucleotides: TGTGCCAGCTCACCACGGACAGAGAACACCGGGGAGCTGTTTTTT. It codes for CASSPRTENTGELFF.

As concerns this clone: The same CDR3 is also encoded by other DNA sequences in this sample. This chain joins TRBV5-1 and TRBJ1-3; TRBD1 is a possible D gene (5 bases). The CDR3 spans 14 residues. V gave up 4 bases and J gave up 1 base, with 9 bases separating them. Per germline, CDR1 SGHRS and CDR2 YFSETQ. The CDR3 nucleotides are TGCGCCAGCAGCAGGGGTGCTTCTGGAAACACCATATATTTT. Protein product: CASSRGASGNTIYF.

V and J are TRBV6-6 and TRBJ2-4; 11 nucleotides match TRBD1. Germline lookup yields CDR1 MNHNY and CDR2 SVGAGI (reference sequence). The ends lost 6 bases at V and 3 bases at J; junction bases unmatched: 7. There are 16 residues in the CDR3. CDR3 region: CASRRGDRGIKNIQYF. For the CDR3, the DNA is TGTGCCAGCAGAAGAGGGGACAGGGGGATCAAAAACATTCAGTACTTC.

The chain employs TRBV19 and TRBJ2-7; D is unresolved. Germline assignment: CDR1 LNHDA and CDR2 SQIVND (reference sequence). The CDR3 length is 14 residues. With 6 bases removed from V and 4 bases from J, the gap between germline ends came to 16 bases. The CDR3 DNA reads TGTGCCAGTAGCCCCACTGCTGGGGATTACGAGCAGTACTTC. Its translation: CASSPTAGDYEQYF.